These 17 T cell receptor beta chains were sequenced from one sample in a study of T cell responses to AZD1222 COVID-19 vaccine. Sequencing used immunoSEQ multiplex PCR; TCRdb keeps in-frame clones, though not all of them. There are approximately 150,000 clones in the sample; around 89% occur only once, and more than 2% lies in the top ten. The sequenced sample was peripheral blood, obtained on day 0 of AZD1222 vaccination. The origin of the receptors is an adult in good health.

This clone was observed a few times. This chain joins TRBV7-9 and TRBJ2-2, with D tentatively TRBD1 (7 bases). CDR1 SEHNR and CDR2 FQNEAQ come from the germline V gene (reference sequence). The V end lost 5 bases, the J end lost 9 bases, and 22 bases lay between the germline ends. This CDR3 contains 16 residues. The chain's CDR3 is CASSPSDRWGARELFF. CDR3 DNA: TGTGCCAGCAGCCCCTCGGACAGGTGGGGGGCCCGGGAGCTGTTTTTT.

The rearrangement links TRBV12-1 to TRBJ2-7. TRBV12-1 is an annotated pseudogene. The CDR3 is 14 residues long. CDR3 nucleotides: TGTGCCAGGTTTAAGGACCCCCGGTGCCACGAGCAGTACTTC. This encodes CARFKDPRCHEQYF.

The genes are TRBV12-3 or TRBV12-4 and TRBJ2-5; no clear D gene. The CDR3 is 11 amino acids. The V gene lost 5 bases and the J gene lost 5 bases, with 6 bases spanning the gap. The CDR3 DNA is TGTGCCAGCAGTAATCGCGAGACCCAGTACTTC. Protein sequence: CASSNRETQYF.

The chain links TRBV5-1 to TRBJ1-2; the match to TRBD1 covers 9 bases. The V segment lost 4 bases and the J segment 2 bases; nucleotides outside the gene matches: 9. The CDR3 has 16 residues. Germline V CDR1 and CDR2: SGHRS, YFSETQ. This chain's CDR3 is CASSLAGTGRNYGYTF. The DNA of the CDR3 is TGCGCCAGCAGCCTCGCCGGGACAGGGAGGAACTATGGCTACACCTTC. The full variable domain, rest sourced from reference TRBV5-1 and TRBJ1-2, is KAGVTQTPRYLIKTRGQQVTLSCSPISGHRSVSWYQQTPGQGLQFLFEYFSETQRNKGNFPGRFSGRQFSNSRSEMNVSTLELGDSALYLCASSLAGTGRNYGYTFGSGTRLTVV.

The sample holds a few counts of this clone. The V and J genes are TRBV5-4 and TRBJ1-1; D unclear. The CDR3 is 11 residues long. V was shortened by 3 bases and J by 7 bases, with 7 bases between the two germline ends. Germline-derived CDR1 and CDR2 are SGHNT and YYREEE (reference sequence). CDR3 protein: CASSWGDEAFF. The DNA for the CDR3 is TGTGCCAGCAGCTGGGGTGATGAAGCTTTCTTT. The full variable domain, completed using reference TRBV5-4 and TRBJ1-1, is ETGVTQSPTHLIKTRGQQVTLRCSSQSGHNTVSWYQQALGQGPQFIFQYYREEENGRGNFPPRFSGLQFPNYSSELNVNALELDDSALYLCASSWGDEAFFGQGTRLTVV.

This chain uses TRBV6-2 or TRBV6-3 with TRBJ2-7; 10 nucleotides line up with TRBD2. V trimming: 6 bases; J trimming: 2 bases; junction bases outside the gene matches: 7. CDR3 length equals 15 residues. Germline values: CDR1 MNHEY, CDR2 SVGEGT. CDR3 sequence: CASSLGLARTYEQYF. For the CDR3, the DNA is TGTGCCAGCAGCTTGGGACTAGCGCGAACCTACGAGCAGTACTTC.

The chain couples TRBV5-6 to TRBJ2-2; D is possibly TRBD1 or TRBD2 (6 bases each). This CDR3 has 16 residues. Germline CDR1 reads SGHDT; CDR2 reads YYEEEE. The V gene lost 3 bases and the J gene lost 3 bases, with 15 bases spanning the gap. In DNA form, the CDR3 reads TGTGCCAGCAGCTGGGGGGCGGGACTGTACACCGGGGAGCTGTTTTTT. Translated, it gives CASSWGAGLYTGELFF. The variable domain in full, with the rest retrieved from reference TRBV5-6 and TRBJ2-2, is DAGVTQSPTHLIKTRGQQVTLRCSPKSGHDTVSWYQQALGQGPQFIFQYYEEEERQRGNFPDRFSGHQFPNYSSELNVNALLLGDSALYLCASSWGAGLYTGELFFGEGSRLTVL.

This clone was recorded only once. DNA of the CDR3: TGTGCCAGCAGAGAATCGCATAGCACAGATACGCAGTATTTT. Its translation is CASRESHSTDTQYF. V usage is TRBV6-4 and J usage is TRBJ2-3; the D is unclear. Trimming left V 6 bases short and J 0 bases short, with 10 bases between. Germline V gene sequence: CDR1 MRHNA, CDR2 SNTAGT. CDR3 length: 14 amino acids.

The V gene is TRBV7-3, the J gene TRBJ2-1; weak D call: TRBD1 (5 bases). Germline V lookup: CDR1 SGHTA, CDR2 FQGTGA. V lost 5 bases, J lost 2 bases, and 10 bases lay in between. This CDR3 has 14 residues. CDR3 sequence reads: CASSTDTAYNEQFF. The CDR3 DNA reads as TGTGCCAGCAGCACGGACACCGCCTACAATGAGCAGTTCTTC.

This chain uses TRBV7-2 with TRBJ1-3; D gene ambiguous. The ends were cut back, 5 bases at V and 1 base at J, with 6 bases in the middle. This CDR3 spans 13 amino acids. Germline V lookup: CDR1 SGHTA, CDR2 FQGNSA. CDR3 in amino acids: CASSVTSGNTIYF. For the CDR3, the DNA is TGTGCCAGCAGCGTCACTTCTGGAAACACCATATATTTT.

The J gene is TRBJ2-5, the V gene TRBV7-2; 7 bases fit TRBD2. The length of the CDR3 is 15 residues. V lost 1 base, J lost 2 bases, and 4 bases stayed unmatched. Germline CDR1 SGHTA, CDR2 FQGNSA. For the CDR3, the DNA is TGTGCCAGCAGCTTAGGGGAGGGGTCTCAAGAGACCCAGTACTTC. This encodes CASSLGEGSQETQYF.

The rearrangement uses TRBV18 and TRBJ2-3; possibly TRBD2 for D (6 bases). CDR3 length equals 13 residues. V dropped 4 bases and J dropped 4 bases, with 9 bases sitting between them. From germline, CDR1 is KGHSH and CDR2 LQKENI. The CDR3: CASSRGTSDTQYF. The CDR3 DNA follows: TGTGCCAGCTCACGAGGGACTTCAGATACGCAGTATTTT.

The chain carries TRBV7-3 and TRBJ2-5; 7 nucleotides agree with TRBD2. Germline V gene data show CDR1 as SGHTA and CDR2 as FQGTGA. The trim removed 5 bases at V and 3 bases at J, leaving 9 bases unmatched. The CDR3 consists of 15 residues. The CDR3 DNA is TGTGCCAGCAGCGGGAGGGGAGGCACCGAAGAGACCCAGTACTTC. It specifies CASSGRGGTEETQYF. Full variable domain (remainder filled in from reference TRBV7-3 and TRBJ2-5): GAGVSQTPSNKVTEKGKYVELRCDPISGHTALYWYRQSLGQGPEFLIYFQGTGAADDSGLPNDRFFAVRPEGSVSTLKIQRTERGDSAVYLCASSGRGGTEETQYFGPGTRLLVL.

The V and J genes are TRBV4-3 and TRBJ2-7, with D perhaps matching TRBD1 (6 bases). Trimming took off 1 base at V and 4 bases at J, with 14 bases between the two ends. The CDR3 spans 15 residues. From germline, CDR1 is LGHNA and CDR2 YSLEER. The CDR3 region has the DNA TGCGCCAGCAGCCAAGCTCCCAGGGGTGATTACGAGCAGTACTTC. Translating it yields CASSQAPRGDYEQYF.

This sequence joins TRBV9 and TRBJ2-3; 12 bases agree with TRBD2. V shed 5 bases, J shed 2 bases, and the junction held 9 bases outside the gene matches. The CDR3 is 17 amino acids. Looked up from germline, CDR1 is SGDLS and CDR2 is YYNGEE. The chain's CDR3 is CASSHSSGRASTDTQYF. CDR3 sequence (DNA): TGTGCCAGCAGTCACTCTAGCGGGAGGGCTTCCACAGATACGCAGTATTTT.

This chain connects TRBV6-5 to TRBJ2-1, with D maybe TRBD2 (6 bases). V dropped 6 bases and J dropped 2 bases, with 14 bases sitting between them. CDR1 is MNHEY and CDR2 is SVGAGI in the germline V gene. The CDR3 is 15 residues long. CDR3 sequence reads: CASRGGRVAYNEQFF. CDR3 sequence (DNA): TGTGCCAGCAGGGGGGGACGGGTGGCCTACAATGAGCAGTTCTTC.

The CDR3 nucleotides are TGCAGTGCTAGTCCATTAGCGGGATCCTACAATGAGCAGTTCTTC. Protein sequence: CSASPLAGSYNEQFF. The chain uses TRBV20-1 and TRBJ2-1; TRBD2 matches at 8 bases. V gave up 3 bases and J gave up 1 base; unmatched junction bases: 5. The germline V gene has CDR1 DFQATT and CDR2 SNEGSKA (reference sequence). The CDR3 spans 15 residues.